The T cell receptor (beta chain) under discussion was sequenced for a study of blood T cell repertoires in COVID-19. Study information: T cells, B-cell-depleted T cells, or PBMCs supplied cDNA or gDNA.

Using immunoSEQ multiplex PCR, the repertoire was profiled, and TCRdb retains in-frame clones only, with some absent. The sample carries roughly 150,000 clones, around 90% recorded once. Many counts were recorded for this clone. This receptor was obtained from a human donor in a cohort sampled during active COVID-19. Sequencing used peripheral blood.

The CDR3 region is CASSQNTGTGNTIYF. CDR3 coding DNA: TGCGCCAGCAGCCAAAACACAGGGACTGGAAACACCATATATTTT. The V gene is TRBV4-3, the J gene TRBJ1-3, with D possibly matching TRBD1 (6 bases). Germline CDR1 LGHNA, CDR2 YSLEER. This CDR3 is 15 amino acids long. The V gene lost 2 bases and the J gene lost 2 bases, with 10 bases spanning the gap.